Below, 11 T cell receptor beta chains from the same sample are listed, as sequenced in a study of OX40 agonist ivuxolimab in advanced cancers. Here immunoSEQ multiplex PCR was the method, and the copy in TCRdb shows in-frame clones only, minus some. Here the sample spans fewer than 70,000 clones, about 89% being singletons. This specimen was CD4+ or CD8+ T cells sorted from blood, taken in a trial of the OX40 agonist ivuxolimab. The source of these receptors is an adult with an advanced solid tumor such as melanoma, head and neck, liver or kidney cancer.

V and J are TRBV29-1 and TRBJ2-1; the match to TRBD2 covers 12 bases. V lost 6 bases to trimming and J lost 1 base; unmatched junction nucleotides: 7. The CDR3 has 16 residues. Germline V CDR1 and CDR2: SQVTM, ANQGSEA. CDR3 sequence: CSVYGLAGNSYNEQFF. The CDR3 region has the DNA TGCAGCGTCTATGGACTAGCGGGAAATTCCTACAATGAGCAGTTCTTC.

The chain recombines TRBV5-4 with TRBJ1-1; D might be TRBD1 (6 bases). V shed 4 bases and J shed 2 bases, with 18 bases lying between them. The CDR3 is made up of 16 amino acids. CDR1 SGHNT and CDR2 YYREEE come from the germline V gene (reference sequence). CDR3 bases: TGTGCCAGCAGCCCCGGGAGTGGGGGGCATAACACTGAAGCTTTCTTT. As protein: CASSPGSGGHNTEAFF.

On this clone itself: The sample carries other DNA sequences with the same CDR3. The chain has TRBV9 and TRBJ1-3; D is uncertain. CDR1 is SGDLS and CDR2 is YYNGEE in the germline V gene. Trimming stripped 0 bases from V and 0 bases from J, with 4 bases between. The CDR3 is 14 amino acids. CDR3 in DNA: TGTGCCAGCAGCGTAGGGAGCTCTGGAAACACCATATATTTT. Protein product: CASSVGSSGNTIYF.

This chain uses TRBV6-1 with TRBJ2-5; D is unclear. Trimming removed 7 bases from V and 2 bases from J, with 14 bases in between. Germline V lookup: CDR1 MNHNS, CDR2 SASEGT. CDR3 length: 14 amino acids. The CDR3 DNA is TGTGCCAGCACTCATAGTTGGGGACAAGAGACCCAGTACTTC. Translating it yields CASTHSWGQETQYF.

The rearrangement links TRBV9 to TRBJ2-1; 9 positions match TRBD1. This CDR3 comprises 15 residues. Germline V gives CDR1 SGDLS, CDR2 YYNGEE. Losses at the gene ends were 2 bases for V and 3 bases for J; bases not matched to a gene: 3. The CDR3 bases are TGTGCCAGCAGCGTCCGGGACAGGGTCTACAATGAGCAGTTCTTC. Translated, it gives CASSVRDRVYNEQFF. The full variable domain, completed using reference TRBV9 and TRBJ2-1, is DSGVTQTPKHLITATGQRVTLRCSPRSGDLSVYWYQQSLDQGLQFLIQYYNGEERAKGNILERFSAQQFPDLHSELNLSSLELGDSALYFCASSVRDRVYNEQFFGPGTRLTVL.

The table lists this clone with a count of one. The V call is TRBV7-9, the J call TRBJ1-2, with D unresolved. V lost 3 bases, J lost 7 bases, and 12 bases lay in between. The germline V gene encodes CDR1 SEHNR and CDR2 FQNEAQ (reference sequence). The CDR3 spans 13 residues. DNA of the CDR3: TGTGCCAGCAGCTTCAACGCAGGCCTTGGCTACACCTTC. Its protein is CASSFNAGLGYTF. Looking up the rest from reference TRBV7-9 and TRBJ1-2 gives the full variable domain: DTGVSQNPRHKITKRGQNVTFRCDPISEHNRLYWYRQTLGQGPEFLTYFQNEAQLEKSRLLSDRFSAERPKGSFSTLEIQRTEQGDSAMYLCASSFNAGLGYTFGSGTRLTVV.

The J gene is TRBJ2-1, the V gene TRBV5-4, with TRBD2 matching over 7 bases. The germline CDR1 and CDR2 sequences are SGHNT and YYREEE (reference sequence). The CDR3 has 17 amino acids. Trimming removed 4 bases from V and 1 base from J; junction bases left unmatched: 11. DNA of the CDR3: TGTGCCAGCAGCGGGCCTGGGGGAGCGGGATCCTACAATGAGCAGTTCTTC. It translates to CASSGPGGAGSYNEQFF.

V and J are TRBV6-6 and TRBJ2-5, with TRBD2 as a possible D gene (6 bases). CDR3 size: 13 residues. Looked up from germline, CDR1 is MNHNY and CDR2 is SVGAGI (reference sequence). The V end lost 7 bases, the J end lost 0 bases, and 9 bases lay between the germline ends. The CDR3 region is CASNRDYQETQYF. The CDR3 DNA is TGTGCCAGCAACCGGGACTACCAAGAGACCCAGTACTTC.

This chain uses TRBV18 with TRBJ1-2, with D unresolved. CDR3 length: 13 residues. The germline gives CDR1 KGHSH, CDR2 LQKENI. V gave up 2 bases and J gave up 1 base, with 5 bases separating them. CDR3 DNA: TGTGCCAGCTCACCAGATCGTAACTATGGCTACACCTTC. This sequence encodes CASSPDRNYGYTF.

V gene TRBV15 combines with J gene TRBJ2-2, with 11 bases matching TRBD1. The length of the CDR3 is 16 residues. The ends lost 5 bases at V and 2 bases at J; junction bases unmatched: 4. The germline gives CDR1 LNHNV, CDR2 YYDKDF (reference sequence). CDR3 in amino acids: CATSRGQGGNTGELFF. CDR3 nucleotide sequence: TGTGCCACCAGCCGGGGACAGGGGGGAAACACCGGGGAGCTGTTTTTT.

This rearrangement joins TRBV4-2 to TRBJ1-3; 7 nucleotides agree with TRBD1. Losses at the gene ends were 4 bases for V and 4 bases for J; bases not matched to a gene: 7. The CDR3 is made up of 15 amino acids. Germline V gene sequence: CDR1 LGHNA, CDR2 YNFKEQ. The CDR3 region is CASSPRQGTGNTIYF. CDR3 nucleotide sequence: TGTGCCAGCAGCCCACGACAGGGAACCGGAAACACCATATATTTT.